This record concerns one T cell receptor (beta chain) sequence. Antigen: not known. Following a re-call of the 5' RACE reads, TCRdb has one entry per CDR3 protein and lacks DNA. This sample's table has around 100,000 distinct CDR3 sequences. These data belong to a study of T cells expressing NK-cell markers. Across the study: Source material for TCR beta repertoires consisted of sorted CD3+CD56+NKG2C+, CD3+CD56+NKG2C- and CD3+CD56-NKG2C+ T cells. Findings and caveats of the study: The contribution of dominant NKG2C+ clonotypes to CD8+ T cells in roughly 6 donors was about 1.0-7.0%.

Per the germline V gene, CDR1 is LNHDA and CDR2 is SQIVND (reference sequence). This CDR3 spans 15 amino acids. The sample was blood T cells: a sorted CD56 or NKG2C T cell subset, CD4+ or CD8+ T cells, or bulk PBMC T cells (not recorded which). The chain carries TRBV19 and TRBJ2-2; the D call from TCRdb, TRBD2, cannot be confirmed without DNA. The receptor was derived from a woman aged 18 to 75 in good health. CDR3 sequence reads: CASSPGGPPTGELFF.